These 12 T cell receptor beta chains were sequenced from one sample in a study of CD8+ T cells in alopecia areata. Extracted from the samples, RNA was reverse transcribed into cDNA to serve as the sequencing template. The protocol was immunoSEQ multiplex PCR, while the TCRdb copy is restricted to in-frame clones and leaves out a portion. The table shows some 150,000 clones, with about three fifths occurring only once. Sequenced here: CD4+ T cells sorted from blood, sampled at week 0. The receptor set was obtained from a human donor with alopecia areata.

Note on this clone: Other nucleotide sequences from this sample produce the same CDR3. This chain joins TRBV7-9 and TRBJ1-2; D remains unclear. Between the trimmed V and J ends, which lost 0 bases and 0 bases, there was a span of 5 bases. This CDR3 region has 14 residues. Germline lookup yields CDR1 SEHNR and CDR2 FQNEAQ (reference sequence). CDR3 sequence reads: CASSLAQANYGYTF. The CDR3 coding sequence is TGTGCCAGCAGCTTAGCGCAGGCTAACTATGGCTACACCTTC.

This clone showed up just once. The chain has TRBV5-1 and TRBJ2-6, with D possibly matching TRBD2 (5 bases). The V gene lost 2 bases and the J gene lost 0 bases, with 15 bases spanning the gap. CDR1 and CDR2 (germline): SGHRS, YFSETQ. This CDR3 is built from 18 residues. In DNA form, the CDR3 reads TGCGCCAGCAGCTTACAACTAGACCTTCTCTCTGGGGCCAACGTCCTGACTTTC. As protein: CASSLQLDLLSGANVLTF.

The chain uses TRBV4-1 and TRBJ2-1; 9 nucleotides align to TRBD2. V trimming: 2 bases; J trimming: 2 bases; junction bases outside the gene matches: 19. The CDR3 is made up of 21 amino acids. Germline CDR1 is MGHRA and CDR2 is YSYEKL. The CDR3 loop reads CASSQFESRVAGVTTYNEQFF. The DNA for the CDR3 is TGCGCCAGCAGCCAATTTGAGTCTCGGGTAGCGGGGGTAACGACCTACAATGAGCAGTTCTTC.

The chain links TRBV6-5 to TRBJ1-5; D is undetermined. CDR1 and CDR2 from the germline V gene are MNHEY and SVGAGI. This CDR3 is built from 13 residues. The ends were cut back, 2 bases at V and 6 bases at J, with 8 bases in the middle. As DNA, the CDR3 is TGTGCCAGCAGTTACAGGGAACTTCAGCCCCAGCATTTT. This translates into CASSYRELQPQHF.

The rearrangement joins TRBV7-9 to TRBJ2-3, with unresolved D. Trimming cost V 0 bases and J 1 base, with 5 bases left between them. CDR1 and CDR2 from the germline V gene are SEHNR and FQNEAQ (reference sequence). This CDR3 spans 14 amino acids. Written as DNA, the CDR3 is TGTGCCAGCAGCTTAGCCTCCCGCACAGATACGCAGTATTTT. It codes for CASSLASRTDTQYF.

This sequence joins TRBV30 and TRBJ2-2, with TRBD2 matching 10 bases. This CDR3 has 15 amino acids. Germline CDR1 reads GTSNPN; CDR2 reads SVGIG (reference sequence). V dropped 4 bases and J dropped 2; count of bases not matched to a gene: 4. CDR3 sequence reads: CAWNGLADNTGELFF. The CDR3 DNA follows: TGTGCCTGGAATGGACTAGCGGATAACACCGGGGAGCTGTTTTTT.

CDR3 in DNA: TGTGCCAGCAGCGTAGGGGGAGTCTCTGGAAACACCATATATTTT. This encodes CASSVGGVSGNTIYF. The genes are TRBV9 and TRBJ1-3, with no clear D. There are 15 residues in the CDR3. Trimming left V 0 bases short and J 0 bases short, with 7 bases between. Germline CDR1 reads SGDLS; CDR2 reads YYNGEE.

This clone was counted only a few times. This rearrangement joins TRBV6-1 to TRBJ2-5; no clear D. Trimming took off 5 bases at V and 2 bases at J, with 3 bases between the two ends. CDR1 MNHNS and CDR2 SASEGT come from the germline V gene. The CDR3 has 11 amino acids. The CDR3 DNA sequence: TGTGCCAGCAGTTTACAAGAGACCCAGTACTTC. It encodes CASSLQETQYF.

This clone was counted only a few times. The genes are TRBV29-1 and TRBJ1-6; D is uncertain. V lost 4 bases and J lost 3, with 7 bases in between. This CDR3 has 13 residues. CDR1 is SQVTM and CDR2 is ANQGSEA in the germline V gene. The DNA for the CDR3 is TGCAGCGTTGGCGAGGACTATAATTCACCCCTCCACTTT. The encoded protein is CSVGEDYNSPLHF.

CDR3 DNA sequence: TGTGCCAGCTCACCATCGGCGGAGTATGGCTACACCTTC. It yields the protein CASSPSAEYGYTF. V is TRBV18 and J is TRBJ1-2; D is unresolved. The V end lost 2 bases, the J end lost 5 bases, and 9 bases lay between the germline ends. Germline CDR1 KGHSH, CDR2 LQKENI. The CDR3 totals 13 residues.

This clone was detected only a few times. V and J are TRBV4-2 and TRBJ2-1, with D perhaps assigned TRBD1 or TRBD2 (6 bases each). Germline V CDR1 and CDR2: LGHNA, YNFKEQ. CDR3 size: 15 residues. V gave up 0 bases and J gave up 6 bases, with 12 bases separating them. The CDR3 region is CASSQDRGPSNEQFF. In DNA form, the CDR3 reads TGTGCCAGCAGCCAAGATCGGGGGCCTTCCAATGAGCAGTTCTTC.

The rearrangement joins TRBV25-1 to TRBJ1-3, with D maybe TRBD1 (6 bases). The germline V gene encodes CDR1 MGHDK and CDR2 SYGVNS. The CDR3 sequence is 13 residues long. V was clipped by 7 bases and J by 3 bases, with 10 bases between them. CDR3 coding DNA: TGTGCCAGCAAATCAGGGGTTGGAAACACCATATATTTT. Translated, it gives CASKSGVGNTIYF.